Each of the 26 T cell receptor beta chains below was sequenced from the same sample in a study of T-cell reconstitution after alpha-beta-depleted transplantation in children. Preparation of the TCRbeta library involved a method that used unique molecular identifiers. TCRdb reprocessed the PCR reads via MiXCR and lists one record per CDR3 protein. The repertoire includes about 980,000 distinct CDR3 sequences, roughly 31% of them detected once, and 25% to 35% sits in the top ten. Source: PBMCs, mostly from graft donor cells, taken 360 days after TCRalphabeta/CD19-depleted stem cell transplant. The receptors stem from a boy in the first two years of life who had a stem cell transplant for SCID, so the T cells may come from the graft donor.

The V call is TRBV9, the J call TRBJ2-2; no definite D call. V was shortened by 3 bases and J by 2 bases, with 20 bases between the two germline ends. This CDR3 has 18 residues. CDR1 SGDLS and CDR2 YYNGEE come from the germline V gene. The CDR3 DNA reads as TGTGCCAGCAGCGCCCGGTTGTTGGGTGCGACTAACACCGGGGAGCTGTTTTTT. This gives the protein CASSARLLGATNTGELFF.

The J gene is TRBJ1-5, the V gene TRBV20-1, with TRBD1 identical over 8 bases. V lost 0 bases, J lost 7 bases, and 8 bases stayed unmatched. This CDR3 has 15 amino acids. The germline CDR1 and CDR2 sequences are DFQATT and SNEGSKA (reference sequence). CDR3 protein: CSARDPQGAGQPQHF. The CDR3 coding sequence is TGCAGTGCTAGAGATCCTCAGGGGGCAGGGCAGCCCCAGCATTTT.

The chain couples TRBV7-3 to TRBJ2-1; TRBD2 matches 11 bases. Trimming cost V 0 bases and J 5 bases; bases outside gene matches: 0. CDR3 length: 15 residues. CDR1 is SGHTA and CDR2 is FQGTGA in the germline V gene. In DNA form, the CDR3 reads TGTGCCAGCAGCTTAACTAGCGGGGGGGACAATGAGCAGTTCTTC. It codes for CASSLTSGGDNEQFF. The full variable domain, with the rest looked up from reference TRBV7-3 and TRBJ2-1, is GAGVSQTPSNKVTEKGKYVELRCDPISGHTALYWYRQSLGQGPEFLIYFQGTGAADDSGLPNDRFFAVRPEGSVSTLKIQRTERGDSAVYLCASSLTSGGDNEQFFGPGTRLTVL.

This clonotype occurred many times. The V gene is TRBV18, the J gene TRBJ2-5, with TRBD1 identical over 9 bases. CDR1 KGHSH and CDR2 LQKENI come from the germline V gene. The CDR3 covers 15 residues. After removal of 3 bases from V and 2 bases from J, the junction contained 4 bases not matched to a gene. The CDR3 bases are TGTGCCAGCTCACCCCAGACAGGGGGGCAAGAGACCCAGTACTTC. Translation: CASSPQTGGQETQYF.

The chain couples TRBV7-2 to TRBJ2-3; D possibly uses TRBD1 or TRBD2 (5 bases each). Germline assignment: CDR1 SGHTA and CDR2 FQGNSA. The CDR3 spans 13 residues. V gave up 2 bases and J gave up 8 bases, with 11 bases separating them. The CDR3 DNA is TGTGCCAGCAGCTTATTTCGGGACGTTACGCAGTATTTT. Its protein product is CASSLFRDVTQYF.

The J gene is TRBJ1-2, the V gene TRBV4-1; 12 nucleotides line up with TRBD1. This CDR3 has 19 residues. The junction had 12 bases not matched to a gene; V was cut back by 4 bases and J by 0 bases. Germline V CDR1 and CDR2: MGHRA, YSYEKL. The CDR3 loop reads CASSLEEGDRGRANYGYTF. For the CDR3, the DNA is TGCGCCAGCAGCCTAGAAGAGGGGGACAGGGGGCGAGCTAACTATGGCTACACCTTC.

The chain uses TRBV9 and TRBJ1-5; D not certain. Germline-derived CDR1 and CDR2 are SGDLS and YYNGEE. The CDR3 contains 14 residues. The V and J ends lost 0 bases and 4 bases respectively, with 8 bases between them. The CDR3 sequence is CASSVGVGNQPQHF. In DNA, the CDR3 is TGTGCCAGCAGCGTAGGGGTAGGGAATCAGCCCCAGCATTTT.

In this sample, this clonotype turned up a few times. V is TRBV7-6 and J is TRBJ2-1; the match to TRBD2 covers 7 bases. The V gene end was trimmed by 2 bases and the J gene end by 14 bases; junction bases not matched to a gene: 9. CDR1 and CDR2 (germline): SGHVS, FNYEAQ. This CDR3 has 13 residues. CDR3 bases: TGTGCCAGCAGCTTATCGGGGGGTGTCGGGAAGTTCTTC. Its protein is CASSLSGGVGKFF.

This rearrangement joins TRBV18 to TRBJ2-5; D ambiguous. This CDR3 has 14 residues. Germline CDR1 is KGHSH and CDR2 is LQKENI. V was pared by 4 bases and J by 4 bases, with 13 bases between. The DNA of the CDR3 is TGTGCCAGCTCACAAACCACGGATTTAGAGACCCAGTACTTC. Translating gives CASSQTTDLETQYF.

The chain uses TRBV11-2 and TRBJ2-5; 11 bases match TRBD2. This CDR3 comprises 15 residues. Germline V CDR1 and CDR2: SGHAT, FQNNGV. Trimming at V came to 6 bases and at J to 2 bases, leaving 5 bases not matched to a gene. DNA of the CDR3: TGTGCCAGCAGGGGGGCTAGCGGGGGGCAAGAGACCCAGTACTTC. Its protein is CASRGASGGQETQYF.

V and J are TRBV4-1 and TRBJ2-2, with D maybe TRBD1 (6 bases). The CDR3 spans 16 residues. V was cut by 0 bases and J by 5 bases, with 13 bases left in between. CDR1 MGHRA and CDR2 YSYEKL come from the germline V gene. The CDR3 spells CASSQDGGFLTGELFF. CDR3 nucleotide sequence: TGCGCCAGCAGCCAAGATGGGGGCTTTCTAACCGGGGAGCTGTTTTTT.

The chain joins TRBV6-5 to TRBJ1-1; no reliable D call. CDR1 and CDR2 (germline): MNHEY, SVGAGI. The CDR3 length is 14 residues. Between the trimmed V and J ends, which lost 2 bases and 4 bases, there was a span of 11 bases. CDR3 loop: CASSYGRWVTEAFF. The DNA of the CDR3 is TGTGCCAGCAGTTACGGCAGGTGGGTCACTGAAGCTTTCTTT.

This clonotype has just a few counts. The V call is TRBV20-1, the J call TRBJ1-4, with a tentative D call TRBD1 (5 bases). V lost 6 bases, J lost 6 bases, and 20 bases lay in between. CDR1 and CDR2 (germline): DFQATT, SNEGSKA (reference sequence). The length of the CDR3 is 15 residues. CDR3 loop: CSARSEGPHHEKLFF. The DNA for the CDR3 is TGCAGTGCCAGATCAGAGGGACCCCACCATGAAAAACTGTTTTTT.

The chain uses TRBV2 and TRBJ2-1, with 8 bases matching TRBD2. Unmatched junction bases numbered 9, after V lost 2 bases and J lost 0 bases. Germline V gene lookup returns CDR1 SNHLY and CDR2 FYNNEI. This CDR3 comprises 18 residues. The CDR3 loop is CASSEYQQRGYSYNEQFF. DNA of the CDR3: TGTGCCAGCAGTGAATATCAACAGCGGGGGTACTCCTACAATGAGCAGTTCTTC.

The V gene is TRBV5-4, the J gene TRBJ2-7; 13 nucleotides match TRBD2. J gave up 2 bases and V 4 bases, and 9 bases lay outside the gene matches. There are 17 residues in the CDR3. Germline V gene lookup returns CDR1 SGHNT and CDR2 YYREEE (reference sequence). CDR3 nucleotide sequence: TGTGCCAGCAGCCTTGCTCGACTAGCGGGGGGAACCTACGAGCAGTACTTC. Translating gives CASSLARLAGGTYEQYF.

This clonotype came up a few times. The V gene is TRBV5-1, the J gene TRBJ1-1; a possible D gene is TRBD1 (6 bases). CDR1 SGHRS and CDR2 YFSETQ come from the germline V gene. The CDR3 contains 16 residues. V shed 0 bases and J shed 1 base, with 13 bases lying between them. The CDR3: CASSLVVGAGNTEAFF. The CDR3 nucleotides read TGCGCCAGCAGCTTGGTCGTGGGGGCTGGGAACACTGAAGCTTTCTTT.

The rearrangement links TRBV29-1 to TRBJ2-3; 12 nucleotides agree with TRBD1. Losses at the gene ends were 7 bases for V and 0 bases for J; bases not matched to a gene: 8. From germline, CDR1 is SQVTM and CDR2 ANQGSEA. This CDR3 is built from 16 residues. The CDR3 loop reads CSDPGTGGESTDTQYF. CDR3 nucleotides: TGCAGCGACCCCGGGACAGGGGGCGAAAGCACAGATACGCAGTATTTT.

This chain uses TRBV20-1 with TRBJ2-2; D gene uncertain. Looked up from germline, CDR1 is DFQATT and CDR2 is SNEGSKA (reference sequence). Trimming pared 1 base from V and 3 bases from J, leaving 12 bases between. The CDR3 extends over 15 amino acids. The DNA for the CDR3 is TGCAGTGCTAGAGGATTAGGGATGGACACCGGGGAGCTGTTTTTT. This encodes CSARGLGMDTGELFF.

The CDR3 reads CASSPYRARGDTQYF. The CDR3 DNA sequence: TGTGCCAGCAGCCCTTACAGAGCTCGGGGGGATACGCAGTATTTT. The rearrangement links TRBV7-6 to TRBJ2-3; D may be TRBD2 (6 bases). V lost 5 bases and J lost 6, with 18 bases in between. Germline loops: CDR1 SGHVS, CDR2 FNYEAQ. This CDR3 is 15 amino acids long.

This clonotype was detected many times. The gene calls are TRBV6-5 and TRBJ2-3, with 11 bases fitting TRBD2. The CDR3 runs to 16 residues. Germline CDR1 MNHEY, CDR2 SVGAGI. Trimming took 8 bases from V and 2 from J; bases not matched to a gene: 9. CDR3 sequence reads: CASSFPSGGPTDTQYF. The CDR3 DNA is TGTGCCAGCTCTTTTCCTAGCGGGGGGCCCACAGATACGCAGTATTTT.

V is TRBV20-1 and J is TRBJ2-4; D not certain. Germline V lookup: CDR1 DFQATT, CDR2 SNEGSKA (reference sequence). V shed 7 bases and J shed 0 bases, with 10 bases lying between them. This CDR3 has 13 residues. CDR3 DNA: TGCAGTGGGGCGTCACTAGCCAAAAACATTCAGTACTTC. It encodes CSGASLAKNIQYF.

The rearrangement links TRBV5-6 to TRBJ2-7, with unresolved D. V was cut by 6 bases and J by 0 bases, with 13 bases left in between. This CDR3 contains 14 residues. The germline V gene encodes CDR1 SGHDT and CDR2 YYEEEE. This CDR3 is CASTPRLFSYEQYF. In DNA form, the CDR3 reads TGTGCCAGCACCCCTCGCCTCTTCTCCTACGAGCAGTACTTC.

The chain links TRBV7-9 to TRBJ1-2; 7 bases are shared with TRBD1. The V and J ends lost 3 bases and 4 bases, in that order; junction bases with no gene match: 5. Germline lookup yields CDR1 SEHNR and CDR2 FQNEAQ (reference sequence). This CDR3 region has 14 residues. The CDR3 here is CASSLGTVAYGYTF. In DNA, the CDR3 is TGTGCCAGCAGCTTGGGGACAGTGGCCTATGGCTACACCTTC. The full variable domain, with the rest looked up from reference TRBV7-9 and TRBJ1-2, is DTGVSQNPRHKITKRGQNVTFRCDPISEHNRLYWYRQTLGQGPEFLTYFQNEAQLEKSRLLSDRFSAERPKGSFSTLEIQRTEQGDSAMYLCASSLGTVAYGYTFGSGTRLTVV.

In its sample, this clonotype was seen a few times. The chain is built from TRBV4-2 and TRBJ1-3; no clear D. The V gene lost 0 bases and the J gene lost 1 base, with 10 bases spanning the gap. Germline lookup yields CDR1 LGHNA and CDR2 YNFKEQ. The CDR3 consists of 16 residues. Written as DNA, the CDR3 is TGTGCCAGCAGCCAAGACCCGGGGTTATCTGGAAACACCATATATTTT. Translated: CASSQDPGLSGNTIYF.

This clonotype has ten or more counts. The CDR3: CSARGDEGHGYTF. The CDR3 nucleotides are TGCAGTGCTAGAGGTGATGAGGGGCATGGCTACACCTTC. V and J are TRBV20-1 and TRBJ1-2, with D perhaps TRBD1 (5 bases). Germline V gene lookup returns CDR1 DFQATT and CDR2 SNEGSKA (reference sequence). The CDR3 is 13 residues long. V was cut by 1 base and J by 6 bases, with 12 bases left in between.

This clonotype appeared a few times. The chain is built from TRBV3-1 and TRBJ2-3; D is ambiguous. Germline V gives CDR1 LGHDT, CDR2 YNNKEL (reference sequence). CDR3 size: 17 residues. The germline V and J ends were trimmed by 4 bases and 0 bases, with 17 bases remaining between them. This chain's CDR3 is CASSPTTTSPSTDTQYF. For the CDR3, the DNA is TGTGCCAGCAGCCCCACGACGACATCCCCTAGCACAGATACGCAGTATTTT.